This is a list of T cell receptor beta chains from one sample in a study of blood T cell repertoires in COVID-19. Data came from immunoSEQ multiplex PCR; TCRdb stores just in-frame clones and leaves some out. The sample consists of 400,000 to 450,000 clones, roughly 87% of them appearing once. The material sequenced was PBMCs or T cells enriched from blood (not recorded which). The receptor set was obtained from a man younger than 35 who had recovered from COVID-19. CDR3s leave out the opening cysteine and the closing phenylalanine or tryptophan. Each record gives: V gene, J gene, D gene, CDR3 protein. A D gene is named only where the DNA matches it firmly.

v_gene: TRBV7-8; j_gene: TRBJ1-3; d_gene: TRBD1; CDR3aa: ASSLGTGGGNTIY
v_gene: TRBV15; j_gene: TRBJ2-5; d_gene: TRBD2; CDR3aa: ATSWGTSGGETQY
v_gene: TRBV3-1/TRBV3-2; j_gene: TRBJ1-1; d_gene: NA; CDR3aa: ASSPWSPRGTEAF
v_gene: TRBV29-1; j_gene: TRBJ1-2; d_gene: NA; CDR3aa: SVGMIQGGGYT
v_gene: TRBV5-1; j_gene: TRBJ2-3; d_gene: TRBD2; CDR3aa: ASSARLAGGVDTQY
v_gene: TRBV28; j_gene: TRBJ2-6; d_gene: NA; CDR3aa: ASSFNAGKSSGANVLT
v_gene: TRBV7-9; j_gene: TRBJ2-3; d_gene: NA; CDR3aa: ASSFTFSLTDTQY
v_gene: TRBV2; j_gene: TRBJ1-3; d_gene: NA; CDR3aa: ASSRESGNTIY
v_gene: TRBV6-6; j_gene: TRBJ1-5; d_gene: TRBD1; CDR3aa: ASSRLPYRGRNTGGHNQPQH
v_gene: TRBV2; j_gene: TRBJ1-5; d_gene: NA; CDR3aa: ASSGFGLKGGNQPQH
v_gene: TRBV5-6; j_gene: TRBJ2-3; d_gene: TRBD2; CDR3aa: ASSSGLAATDTQY
v_gene: TRBV11-2; j_gene: TRBJ2-1; d_gene: TRBD1; CDR3aa: ASSFRGLRYNEQF
v_gene: TRBV11-2; j_gene: TRBJ1-6; d_gene: TRBD1; CDR3aa: ASSLGPGTDYSPLH